These 22 T cell receptor beta chains originate from one sample sequenced in a study of blood T cells in healthy people across ages. With a J-beta primer mix and a sample-barcoded 5' primer, a second PCR ran about 7 to 12 cycles. TCRdb re-called the 5' RACE reads with MiXCR, one entry per CDR3 protein. The sample yields some 1.8 million distinct CDR3 sequences, approximately 39% seen once. The sample comprised blood. The receptor source for this set is a human donor in good health.

There are a few counts of this clonotype. This chain uses TRBV5-1 with TRBJ2-1; no clear D gene. V was shortened by 0 bases and J by 15 bases, with 19 bases between the two germline ends. This CDR3 is built from 14 residues. Germline CDR1 and CDR2: SGHRS and YFSETQ. The CDR3 loop reads CASSLAIAGRSWFF. The CDR3 nucleotides read TGCGCCAGCAGCTTGGCCATTGCAGGTCGGAGTTGGTTCTTC.

The chain links TRBV7-2 to TRBJ1-5; D is uncertain. V lost 3 bases to trimming and J lost 0 bases, with 12 bases between them. Germline V gene sequence: CDR1 SGHTA, CDR2 FQGNSA. This CDR3 region has 16 residues. CDR3 in DNA: TGTGCCAGCAGCTTGGACGTTGGGGTTAGCAATCAGCCCCAGCATTTT. Translated, it gives CASSLDVGVSNQPQHF.

This chain links TRBV20-1 with TRBJ2-5, with TRBD1 matching 8 bases. Germline V gene sequence: CDR1 DFQATT, CDR2 SNEGSKA (reference sequence). The CDR3 contains 13 residues. Unmatched junction bases numbered 5, after V lost 6 bases and J lost 2 bases. CDR3 bases: TGCAGTGCCGAAAGGGACAGGCAAGAGACCCAGTACTTC. Its translation: CSAERDRQETQYF.

This clonotype was observed many times. The rearrangement uses TRBV10-3 and TRBJ2-3; D gene ambiguous. The CDR3 runs to 11 residues. Trimming took 6 bases from V and 5 from J, leaving 6 bases between them. Germline loops: CDR1 ENHRY, CDR2 SYGVKD. CDR3 bases: TGTGCCATCAGCGGCAGAGATACGCAGTATTTT. It is translated as CAISGRDTQYF.

Here the CDR3 reads CSADSTGTSGNYNEQFF. DNA of the CDR3: TGCAGTGCTGATTCCACCGGGACTAGCGGGAATTACAATGAGCAGTTCTTC. The chain recombines TRBV20-1 with TRBJ2-1; 13 bases align to TRBD2. Trimming cost V 5 bases and J 4 bases; bases outside gene matches: 11. This CDR3 has 17 amino acids. Germline V gene sequence: CDR1 DFQATT, CDR2 SNEGSKA (reference sequence).

This clonotype came up a few times. This chain's CDR3 is CASSFGVGQTQYF. Written as DNA, the CDR3 is TGTGCCAGCAGTTTCGGGGTTGGACAGACCCAGTACTTC. V usage is TRBV12-3 or TRBV12-4 and J usage is TRBJ2-5, with a tentative D call TRBD2 (5 bases). V lost 3 bases, J lost 6 bases, and 11 bases lay in between. This CDR3 comprises 13 residues.

This chain uses TRBV19 with TRBJ1-5; D call uncertain. Trimming removed 3 bases from V and 6 bases from J, with 9 bases in between. The CDR3 is 13 amino acids. Per germline, CDR1 LNHDA and CDR2 SQIVND (reference sequence). CDR3 in DNA: TGTGCCAGTAGTATTTTGCGTGGTCAGCCCCAGCATTTT. This translates into CASSILRGQPQHF. The full variable domain, its missing parts supplied by reference TRBV19 and TRBJ1-5, is DGGITQSPKYLFRKEGQNVTLSCEQNLNHDAMYWYRQDPGQGLRLIYYSQIVNDFQKGDIAEGYSVSREKKESFPLTVTSAQKNPTAFYLCASSILRGQPQHFGDGTRLSIL.

This clonotype came up many times. The J gene is TRBJ1-2, the V gene TRBV6-2 or TRBV6-3, with D hard to call. CDR3 length: 12 amino acids. V lost 4 bases to trimming and J lost 4 bases, with 7 bases between them. Germline V gene lookup returns CDR1 MNHEY and CDR2 SVGEGT. CDR3 region: CASSFHRYGYTF. The CDR3 DNA follows: TGTGCCAGCAGTTTCCACCGCTATGGCTACACCTTC.

This clonotype was seen a handful of times. This chain links TRBV7-3 with TRBJ2-3; the match to TRBD1 covers 11 bases. The CDR3 length is 17 residues. Germline V gives CDR1 SGHTA, CDR2 FQGTGA. J gave up 4 bases and V 3 bases, and 9 bases lay outside the gene matches. The CDR3 spells CASSFQSGTGGPDTQYF. For the CDR3, the DNA is TGTGCCAGCAGCTTCCAGTCCGGGACAGGGGGTCCAGATACGCAGTATTTT.

The gene calls are TRBV11-1 and TRBJ1-2; TRBD1 is a possible D gene (5 bases). The V gene lost 5 bases and the J gene lost 7 bases, with 17 bases spanning the gap. Germline assignment: CDR1 SGHAT and CDR2 FQDESV (reference sequence). CDR3 size: 14 residues. DNA of the CDR3: TGTGCCAGCAGCCAGGGTCCGGGTTTTCGTGGCTACACCTTC. It is translated as CASSQGPGFRGYTF.

In this sample, this clonotype turned up many times. The chain recombines TRBV10-3 with TRBJ2-7, with 7 bases identical to TRBD2. Trimming took 8 bases from V and 6 from J; bases not matched to a gene: 7. This CDR3 has 12 amino acids. Germline V lookup: CDR1 ENHRY, CDR2 SYGVKD. CDR3 in DNA: TGTGCCATCGGCAGGGAGGGAAGCGAGCAGTACTTC. Translated: CAIGREGSEQYF.

This clonotype has only a few counts. The chain carries TRBV7-3 and TRBJ2-1, with D tentatively TRBD1 or TRBD2 (5 bases each). The CDR3 spans 15 residues. Germline CDR1 and CDR2: SGHTA and FQGTGA. Trimming left V 5 bases short and J 3 bases short, with 14 bases between. The CDR3 bases are TGTGCCAGCAGCCCGCCGGGACGGAACTACAATGAGCAGTTCTTC. Translated: CASSPPGRNYNEQFF.

CDR3 sequence: CASSQVREPLDYNEQFF. In DNA, the CDR3 is TGTGCCAGCAGCCAAGTCCGGGAGCCCTTAGATTACAATGAGCAGTTCTTC. This chain links TRBV14 with TRBJ2-1, with a possible D match to TRBD2 (6 bases). Trimming pared 1 base from V and 4 bases from J, leaving 17 bases between. This CDR3 region has 17 residues. CDR1 is SGHDN, CDR2 FVKESK, per germline. The complete variable domain, with remaining parts taken from reference TRBV14 and TRBJ2-1, reads EAGVTQFPSHSVIEKGQTVTLRCDPISGHDNLYWYRRVMGKEIKFLLHFVKESKQDESGMPNNRFLAERTGGTYSTLKVQPAELEDSGVYFCASSQVREPLDYNEQFFGPGTRLTVL.

This clonotype has more than one count but fewer than ten. The chain's CDR3 is CASSLEGGRSYEQYF. The CDR3 DNA reads TGTGCCAGCAGCTTAGAAGGGGGTCGCTCCTACGAGCAGTACTTC. The chain combines TRBV7-2 with TRBJ2-7; maybe TRBD1 (6 bases). V was trimmed by 1 base and J by 0 bases, leaving 10 bases between them. The CDR3 has 15 residues. From germline, CDR1 is SGHTA and CDR2 FQGNSA.

Regarding this clonotype: This clone may be a read error of a much larger clone one base away. V gene TRBV12-3 or TRBV12-4 combines with J gene TRBJ2-4; D remains ambiguous. The CDR3 consists of 11 residues. CDR3 protein: CVSSPKNIQYF. DNA of the CDR3: TGTGTCAGCAGCCCTAAAAACATTCAGTACTTC.

This clonotype has just a few counts. In DNA, the CDR3 is TGTGCCAGCAGTTTACTGTCCATGAACACTGAAGCTTTCTTT. Translated, it gives CASSLLSMNTEAFF. The chain is built from TRBV5-4 and TRBJ1-1; D remains unclear. The germline V and J ends were trimmed by 5 bases and 0 bases, with 11 bases remaining between them. The CDR3 has 14 residues. Germline loops: CDR1 SGHNT, CDR2 YYREEE (reference sequence).

This clonotype showed up just a few times. The CDR3 coding sequence is TGTGCCAGCAGCTTCTCGGGGACCCCGAATTTGTCCTACAATGAGCAGTTCTTC. It translates to CASSFSGTPNLSYNEQFF. The chain employs TRBV7-2 and TRBJ2-1; D may correspond to TRBD1 or TRBD2 (5 bases each). V lost 3 bases, J lost 1 base, and 19 bases lay in between. This CDR3 spans 18 amino acids. CDR1 is SGHTA, CDR2 FQGNSA, per germline.

V is TRBV4-3 and J is TRBJ2-7; no reliable D call. The CDR3 runs to 14 residues. V lost 0 bases and J 4 bases, leaving 10 bases between the germline ends. Germline V gene sequence: CDR1 LGHNA, CDR2 YSLEER. The CDR3 loop is CASSQDDRGYEQYF. The CDR3 coding sequence is TGCGCCAGCAGCCAAGATGACCGCGGTTACGAGCAGTACTTC.

V is TRBV6-5 and J is TRBJ2-3; D remains unclear. In germline, CDR1 is MNHEY, CDR2 SVGAGI. Deletions cut 2 bases from V and 4 bases from J, with 19 bases between. The CDR3 has 17 amino acids. The CDR3 sequence is CASSYVPRHTEADTQYF. DNA of the CDR3: TGTGCCAGCAGTTACGTTCCCCGACACACAGAGGCAGATACGCAGTATTTT.

The J gene is TRBJ2-5, the V gene TRBV20-1; TRBD1 is a possible D gene (7 bases). V lost 0 bases, J lost 11 bases, and 22 bases lay in between. The CDR3 contains 15 residues. The germline V gene encodes CDR1 DFQATT and CDR2 SNEGSKA (reference sequence). CDR3 sequence (DNA): TGCAGTGCTAGAGACCGGACCGCGGGACAGATAGGGCAGTACTTC. Translated, it gives CSARDRTAGQIGQYF.

The V gene is TRBV20-1, the J gene TRBJ2-2; TRBD1 agrees at 8 bases. The CDR3 consists of 16 residues. The germline gives CDR1 DFQATT, CDR2 SNEGSKA (reference sequence). V was clipped by 4 bases and J by 5 bases; unmatched bases: 12. DNA for the CDR3: TGCAGTGCTACATTTGTACAGGGGGTCTGGACCGGGGAGCTGTTTTTT. Amino acid sequence: CSATFVQGVWTGELFF.

As concerns this clonotype: Possible read error: a much larger clone is one base away. The chain employs TRBV7-2 and TRBJ1-1; D not certain. This CDR3 is 14 amino acids long. Looked up from germline, CDR1 is SGHTA and CDR2 is FQGNSA. The CDR3 nucleotides are TGTGCCTGCAGCCGGACGCGTGGGGTGGGTGAAGCTTTCTTT. Its protein is CACSRTRGVGEAFF.